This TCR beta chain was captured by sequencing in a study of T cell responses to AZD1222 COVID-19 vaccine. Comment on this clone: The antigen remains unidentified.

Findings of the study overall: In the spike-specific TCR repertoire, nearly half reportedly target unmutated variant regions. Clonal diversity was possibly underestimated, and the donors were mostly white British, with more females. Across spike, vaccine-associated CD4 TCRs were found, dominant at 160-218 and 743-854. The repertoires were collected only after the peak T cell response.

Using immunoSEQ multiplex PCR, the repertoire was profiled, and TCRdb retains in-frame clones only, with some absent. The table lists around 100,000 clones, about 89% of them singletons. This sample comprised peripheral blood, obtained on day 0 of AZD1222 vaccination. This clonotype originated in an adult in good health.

The CDR3 nucleotides are TGTGCCAGCAGCCCACTATCCTACGAGCAGTACTTC. This gives the protein CASSPLSYEQYF. The chain combines TRBV11-2 with TRBJ2-7, with D uncertain. With 5 bases removed from V and 1 base from J, the gap between germline ends came to 6 bases. The length of the CDR3 is 12 residues. CDR1 and CDR2 from the germline V gene are SGHAT and FQNNGV. Using reference TRBV11-2 and TRBJ2-7 for the parts outside the CDR3, the full variable domain is EAGVAQSPRYKIIEKRQSVAFWCNPISGHATLYWYQQILGQGPKLLIQFQNNGVVDDSQLPKDRFSAERLKGVDSTLKIQPAKLEDSAVYLCASSPLSYEQYFGPGTRLTVT.